This T cell receptor (beta chain) was recovered during a study of OX40 agonist ivuxolimab in advanced cancers. Trimming took 2 bases from V and 2 from J; bases not matched to a gene: 4. Per germline, CDR1 LGHNA and CDR2 YSLEER. The CDR3 consists of 15 residues. The data were produced by immunoSEQ multiplex PCR, yet TCRdb's version contains in-frame clones alone and is incomplete. The sample lists over 50,000 clones, about 88% occurring once. This TCR derives from an adult with an advanced solid tumor such as melanoma, head and neck, liver or kidney cancer. This chain links TRBV4-3 with TRBJ2-7; 9 bases align to TRBD2. The material sequenced was CD4+ or CD8+ T cells sorted from blood, taken in a trial of the OX40 agonist ivuxolimab. The CDR3 protein is CASSQRAGGTYEQYF. The CDR3 DNA reads as TGCGCCAGCAGCCAAAGGGCGGGAGGGACCTACGAGCAGTACTTC.